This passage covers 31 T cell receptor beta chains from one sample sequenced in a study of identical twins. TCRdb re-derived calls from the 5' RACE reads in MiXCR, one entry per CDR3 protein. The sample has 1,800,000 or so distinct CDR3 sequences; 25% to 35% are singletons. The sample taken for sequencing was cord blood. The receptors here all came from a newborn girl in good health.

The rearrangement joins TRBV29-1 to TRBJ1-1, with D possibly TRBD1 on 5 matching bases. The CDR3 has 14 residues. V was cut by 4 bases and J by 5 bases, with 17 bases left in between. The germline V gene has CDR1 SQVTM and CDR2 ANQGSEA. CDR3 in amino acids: CSVVWQGRWTEAFF. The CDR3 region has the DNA TGCAGCGTTGTTTGGCAGGGAAGGTGGACTGAAGCTTTCTTT.

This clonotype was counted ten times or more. CDR3 DNA sequence: TGTGCCAGCAGCCAAGAGACCGTCTATGGCTACACCTTC. Its translation is CASSQETVYGYTF. This sequence joins TRBV4-2 and TRBJ1-2; no clear D gene. The CDR3 covers 13 residues. Germline CDR1 is LGHNA and CDR2 is YNFKEQ. V was clipped by 0 bases and J by 4 bases, with 6 bases between them.

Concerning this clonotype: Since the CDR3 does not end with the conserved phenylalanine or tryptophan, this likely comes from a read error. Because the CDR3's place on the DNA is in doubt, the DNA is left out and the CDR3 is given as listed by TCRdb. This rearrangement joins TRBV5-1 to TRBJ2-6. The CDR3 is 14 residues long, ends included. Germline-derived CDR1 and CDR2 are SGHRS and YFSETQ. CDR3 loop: CASSLGQGANVLTL.

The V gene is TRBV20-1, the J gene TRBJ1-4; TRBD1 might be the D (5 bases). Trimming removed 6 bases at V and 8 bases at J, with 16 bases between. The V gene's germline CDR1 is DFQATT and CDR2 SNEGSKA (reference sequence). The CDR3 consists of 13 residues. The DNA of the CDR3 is TGCAGTGCAGCCCCTCAGGGAAGGGAAAAACTGTTTTTT. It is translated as CSAAPQGREKLFF.

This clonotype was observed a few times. CDR3 in amino acids: CASSQIAGLYNEQFF. The CDR3 nucleotides read TGTGCCAGCAGCCAAATAGCGGGGCTATACAATGAGCAGTTCTTC. The rearrangement joins TRBV4-2 to TRBJ2-1; 8 bases agree with TRBD2. This CDR3 spans 15 amino acids. J was trimmed by 4 bases and V by 2 bases; bases with no gene match: 4. CDR1 and CDR2 from the germline V gene are LGHNA and YNFKEQ.

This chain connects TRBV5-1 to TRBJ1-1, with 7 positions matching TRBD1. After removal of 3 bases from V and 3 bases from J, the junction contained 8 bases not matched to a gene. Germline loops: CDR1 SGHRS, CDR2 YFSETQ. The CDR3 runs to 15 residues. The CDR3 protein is CASSSPTGEYTEAFF. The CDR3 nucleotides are TGCGCCAGCAGCTCGCCTACAGGGGAGTACACTGAAGCTTTCTTT.

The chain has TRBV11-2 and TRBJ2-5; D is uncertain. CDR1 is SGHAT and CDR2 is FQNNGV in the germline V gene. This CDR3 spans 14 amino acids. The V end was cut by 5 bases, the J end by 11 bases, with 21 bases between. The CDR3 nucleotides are TGTGCCAGCAGCATCACTCCAGCATACAATGAGCAGTACTTC. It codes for CASSITPAYNEQYF.

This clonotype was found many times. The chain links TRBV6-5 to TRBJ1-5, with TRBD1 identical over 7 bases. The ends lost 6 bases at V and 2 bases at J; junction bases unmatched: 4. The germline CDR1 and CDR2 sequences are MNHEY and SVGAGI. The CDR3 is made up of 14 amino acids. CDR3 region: CASRTDRGNQPQHF. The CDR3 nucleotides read TGTGCCAGCAGAACCGACAGGGGCAATCAGCCCCAGCATTTT.

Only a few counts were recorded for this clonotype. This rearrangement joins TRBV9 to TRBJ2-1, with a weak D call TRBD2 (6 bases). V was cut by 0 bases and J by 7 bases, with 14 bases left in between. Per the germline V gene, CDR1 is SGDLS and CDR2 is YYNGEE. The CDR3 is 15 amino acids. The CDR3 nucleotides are TGTGCCAGCAGCGTAGGATTTTTGGAGGGGAATGAGCAGTTCTTC. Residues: CASSVGFLEGNEQFF.

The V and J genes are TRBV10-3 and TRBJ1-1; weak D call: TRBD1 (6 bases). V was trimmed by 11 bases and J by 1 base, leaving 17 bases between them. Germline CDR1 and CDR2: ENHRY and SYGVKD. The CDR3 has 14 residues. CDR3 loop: CAAMSETGNTEAFF. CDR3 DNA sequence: TGTGCCGCGATGTCTGAGACAGGGAACACTGAAGCTTTCTTT.

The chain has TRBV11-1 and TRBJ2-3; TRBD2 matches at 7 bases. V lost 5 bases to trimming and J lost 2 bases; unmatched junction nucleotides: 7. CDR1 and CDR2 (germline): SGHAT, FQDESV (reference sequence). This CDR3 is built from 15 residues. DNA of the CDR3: TGTGCCAGCAGCCCCCGGGAGGCTGCCACAGATACGCAGTATTTT. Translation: CASSPREAATDTQYF.

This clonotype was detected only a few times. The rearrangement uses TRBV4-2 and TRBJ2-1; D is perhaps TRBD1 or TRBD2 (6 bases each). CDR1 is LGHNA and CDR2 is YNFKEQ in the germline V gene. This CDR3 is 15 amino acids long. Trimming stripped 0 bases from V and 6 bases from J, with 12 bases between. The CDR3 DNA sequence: TGTGCCAGCAGCCAAGATGAGACGGGGGCCAATGAGCAGTTCTTC. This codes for CASSQDETGANEQFF.

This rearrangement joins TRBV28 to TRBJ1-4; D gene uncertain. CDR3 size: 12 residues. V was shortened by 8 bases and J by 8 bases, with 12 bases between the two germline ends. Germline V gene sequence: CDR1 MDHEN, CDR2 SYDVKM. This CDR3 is CASVGNQEKLFF. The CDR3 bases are TGTGCCAGCGTCGGGAATCAGGAAAAACTGTTTTTT.

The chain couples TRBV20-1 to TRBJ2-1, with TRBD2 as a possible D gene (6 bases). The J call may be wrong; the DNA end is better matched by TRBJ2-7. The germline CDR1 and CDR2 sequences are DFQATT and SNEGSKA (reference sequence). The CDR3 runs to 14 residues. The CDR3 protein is CSAKEGSSYNEQYF. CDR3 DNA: TGCAGTGCGAAGGAGGGGAGCTCCTACAATGAGCAGTACTTC.

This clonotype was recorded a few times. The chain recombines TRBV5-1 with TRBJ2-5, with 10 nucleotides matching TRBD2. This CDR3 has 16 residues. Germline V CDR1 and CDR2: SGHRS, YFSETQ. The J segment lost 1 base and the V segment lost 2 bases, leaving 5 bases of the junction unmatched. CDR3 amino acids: CASSFSGGPIQETQYF. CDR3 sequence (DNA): TGCGCCAGCAGCTTTAGCGGGGGGCCGATCCAAGAGACCCAGTACTTC. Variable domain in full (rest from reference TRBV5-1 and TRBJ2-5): KAGVTQTPRYLIKTRGQQVTLSCSPISGHRSVSWYQQTPGQGLQFLFEYFSETQRNKGNFPGRFSGRQFSNSRSEMNVSTLELGDSALYLCASSFSGGPIQETQYFGPGTRLLVL.

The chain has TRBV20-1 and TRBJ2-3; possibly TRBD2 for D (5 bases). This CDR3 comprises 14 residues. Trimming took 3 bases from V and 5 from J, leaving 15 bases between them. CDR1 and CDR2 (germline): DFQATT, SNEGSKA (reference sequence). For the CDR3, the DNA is TGCAGTGCTAGGGGTAGCGTGCCCGAAGATACGCAGTATTTT. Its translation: CSARGSVPEDTQYF.

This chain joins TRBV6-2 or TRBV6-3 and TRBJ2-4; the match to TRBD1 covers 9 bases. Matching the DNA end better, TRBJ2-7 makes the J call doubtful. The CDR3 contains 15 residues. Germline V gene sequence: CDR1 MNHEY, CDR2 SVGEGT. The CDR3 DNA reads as TGTGCCAGCAGAAAACCCGGGACAGGGTCCTACGAGCAGTACTTC. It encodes CASRKPGTGSYEQYF.

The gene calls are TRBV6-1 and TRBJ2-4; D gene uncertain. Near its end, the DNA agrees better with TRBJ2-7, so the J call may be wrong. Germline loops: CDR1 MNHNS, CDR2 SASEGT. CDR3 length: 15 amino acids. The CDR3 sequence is CASSEFSSLLYEQYF. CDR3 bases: TGTGCCAGCAGTGAATTCAGCTCCCTTCTCTACGAGCAGTACTTC.

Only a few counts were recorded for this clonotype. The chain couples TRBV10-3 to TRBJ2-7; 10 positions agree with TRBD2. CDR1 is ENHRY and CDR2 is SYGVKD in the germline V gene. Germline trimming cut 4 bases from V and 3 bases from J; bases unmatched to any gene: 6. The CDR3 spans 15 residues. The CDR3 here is CAISAGLAEGYEQYF. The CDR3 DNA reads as TGTGCCATCAGTGCCGGACTAGCGGAGGGCTACGAGCAGTACTTC.

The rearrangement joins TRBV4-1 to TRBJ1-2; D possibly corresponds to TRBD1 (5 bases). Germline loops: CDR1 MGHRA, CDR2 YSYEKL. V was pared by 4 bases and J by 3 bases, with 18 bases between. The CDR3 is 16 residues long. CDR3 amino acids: CASSLVPGRVDYGYTF. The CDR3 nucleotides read TGCGCCAGCAGCCTCGTTCCAGGGCGGGTCGACTATGGCTACACCTTC.

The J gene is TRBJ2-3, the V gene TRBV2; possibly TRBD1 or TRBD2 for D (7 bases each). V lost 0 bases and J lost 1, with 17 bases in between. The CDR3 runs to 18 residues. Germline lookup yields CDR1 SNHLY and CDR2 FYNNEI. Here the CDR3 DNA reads TGTGCCAGCAGTGAAGCGCCCCGCAGGGGGGGCCGCACAGATACGCAGTATTTT. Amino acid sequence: CASSEAPRRGGRTDTQYF.

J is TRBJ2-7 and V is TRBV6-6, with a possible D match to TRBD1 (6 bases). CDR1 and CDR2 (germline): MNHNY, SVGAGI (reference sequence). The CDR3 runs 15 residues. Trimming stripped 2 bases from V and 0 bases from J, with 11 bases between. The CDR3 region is CASSYGQQHSYEQYF. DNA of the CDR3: TGTGCCAGCAGTTACGGACAGCAGCACTCCTACGAGCAGTACTTC.

CDR3 in amino acids: CASRIRSLGDTEAFF. DNA for the CDR3: TGTGCCAGCAGAATCAGGTCACTGGGGGACACTGAAGCTTTCTTT. V and J are TRBV4-2 and TRBJ1-1; possibly TRBD1 for D (5 bases). Germline CDR1 LGHNA, CDR2 YNFKEQ. The CDR3 runs to 15 residues. Trimming removed 6 bases from V and 3 bases from J, with 17 bases in between.

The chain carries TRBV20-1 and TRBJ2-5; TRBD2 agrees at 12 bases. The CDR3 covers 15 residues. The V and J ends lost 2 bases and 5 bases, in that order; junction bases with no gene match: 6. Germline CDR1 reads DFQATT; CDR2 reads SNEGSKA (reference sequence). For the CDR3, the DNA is TGCAGTGCTAGACCCCGGACTAGCGGGGTTGAGACCCAGTACTTC. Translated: CSARPRTSGVETQYF.

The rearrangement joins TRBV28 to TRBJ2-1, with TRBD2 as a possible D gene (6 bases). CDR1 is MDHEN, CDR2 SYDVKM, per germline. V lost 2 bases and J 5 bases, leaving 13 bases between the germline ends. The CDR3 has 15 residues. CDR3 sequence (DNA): TGTGCCAGCAGTTTAGTAGGGGTAGCGGACAATGAGCAGTTCTTC. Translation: CASSLVGVADNEQFF.

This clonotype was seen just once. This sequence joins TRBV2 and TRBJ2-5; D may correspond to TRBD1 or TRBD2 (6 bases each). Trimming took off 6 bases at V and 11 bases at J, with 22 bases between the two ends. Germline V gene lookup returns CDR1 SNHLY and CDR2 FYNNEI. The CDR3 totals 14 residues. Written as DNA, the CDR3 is TGTGCCAGCAGGTCCCCGGGGGCTTACAATGAGCAGTACTTC. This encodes CASRSPGAYNEQYF.

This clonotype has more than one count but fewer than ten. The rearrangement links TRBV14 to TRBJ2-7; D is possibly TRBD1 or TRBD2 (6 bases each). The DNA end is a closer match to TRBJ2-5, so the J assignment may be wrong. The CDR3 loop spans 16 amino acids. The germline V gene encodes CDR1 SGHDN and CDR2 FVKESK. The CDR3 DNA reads TGTGCCAGCAGCCGGCAAAGGGGGGTAACCCAAGAGACCCAGTACTTC. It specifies CASSRQRGVTQETQYF.

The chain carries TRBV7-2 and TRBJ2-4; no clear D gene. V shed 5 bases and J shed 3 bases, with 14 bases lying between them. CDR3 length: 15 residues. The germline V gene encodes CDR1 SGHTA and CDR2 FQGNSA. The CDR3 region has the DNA TGTGCCAGCAGCGGCCAGAGGAGAGGCAAAAACATTCAGTACTTC. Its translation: CASSGQRRGKNIQYF.

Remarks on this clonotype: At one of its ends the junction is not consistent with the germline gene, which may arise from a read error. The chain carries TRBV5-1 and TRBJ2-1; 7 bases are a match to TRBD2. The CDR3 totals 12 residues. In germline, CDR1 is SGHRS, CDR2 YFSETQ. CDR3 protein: CSSSLRGNEQFF. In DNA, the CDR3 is TGCTCCAGCAGCTTGCGGGGGAATGAGCAGTTCTTC.

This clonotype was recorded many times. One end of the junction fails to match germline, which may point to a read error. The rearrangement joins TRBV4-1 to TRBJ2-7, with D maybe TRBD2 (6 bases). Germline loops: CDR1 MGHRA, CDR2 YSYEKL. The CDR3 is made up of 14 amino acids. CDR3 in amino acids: CASSQEAGSYEQYF. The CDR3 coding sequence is TGTGCCAGCAGCCAAGAAGCGGGCTCCTACGAGCAGTACTTC.

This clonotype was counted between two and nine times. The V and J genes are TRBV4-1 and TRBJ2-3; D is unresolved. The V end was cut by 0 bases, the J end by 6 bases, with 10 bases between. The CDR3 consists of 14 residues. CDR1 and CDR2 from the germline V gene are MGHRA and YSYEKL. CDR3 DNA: TGCGCCAGCAGCCAAGATAAAAGGTGGGATACGCAGTATTTT. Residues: CASSQDKRWDTQYF.